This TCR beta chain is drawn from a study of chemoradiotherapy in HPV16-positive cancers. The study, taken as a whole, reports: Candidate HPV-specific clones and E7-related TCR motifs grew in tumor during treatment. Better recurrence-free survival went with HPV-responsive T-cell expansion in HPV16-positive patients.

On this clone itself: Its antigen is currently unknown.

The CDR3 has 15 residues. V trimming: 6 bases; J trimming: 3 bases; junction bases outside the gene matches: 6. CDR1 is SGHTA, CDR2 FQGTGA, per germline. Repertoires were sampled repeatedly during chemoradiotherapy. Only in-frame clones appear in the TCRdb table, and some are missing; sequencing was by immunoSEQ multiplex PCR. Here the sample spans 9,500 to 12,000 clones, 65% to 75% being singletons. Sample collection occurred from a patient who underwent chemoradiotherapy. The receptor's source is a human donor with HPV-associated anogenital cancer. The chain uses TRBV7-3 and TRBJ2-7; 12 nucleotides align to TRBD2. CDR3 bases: TGTGCCAGCAGAGACCTAGCGGGAGGGAACTACGAGCAGTACTTC. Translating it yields CASRDLAGGNYEQYF.